This T cell receptor (beta chain) was sequenced for a study of cytomegalovirus exposure and HLA in healthy donors. Germline loops: CDR1 SGHRS, CDR2 YFSETQ. CDR3 length equals 15 residues. Losses at the gene ends were 4 bases for V and 4 bases for J; bases not matched to a gene: 7. 13 Jbeta primers and 60 Vbeta primers were used for the PCR. Profiling relied on immunoSEQ multiplex PCR, and the TCRdb table lists in-frame clones only, not all of them. Counted here are about 170,000 clones, approximately 80% occurring once; the ten biggest clones make up about 2.2%. The donors (healthy individuals) were bone marrow donors. As to this clone: What it recognizes is unknown.

Study-wide findings and caveats: The study had only CMV serostatus as immune exposure information.

V and J are TRBV5-1 and TRBJ1-2, with 10 bases fitting TRBD1. The clonotype comes from a woman in her forties or fifties in good health and CMV-seronegative. The specimen sequenced was PBMCs. The CDR3 DNA is TGCGCCAGCAGCCCGGGACAGGGGAAACCCTATGGCTACACCTTC. Translation gives CASSPGQGKPYGYTF.